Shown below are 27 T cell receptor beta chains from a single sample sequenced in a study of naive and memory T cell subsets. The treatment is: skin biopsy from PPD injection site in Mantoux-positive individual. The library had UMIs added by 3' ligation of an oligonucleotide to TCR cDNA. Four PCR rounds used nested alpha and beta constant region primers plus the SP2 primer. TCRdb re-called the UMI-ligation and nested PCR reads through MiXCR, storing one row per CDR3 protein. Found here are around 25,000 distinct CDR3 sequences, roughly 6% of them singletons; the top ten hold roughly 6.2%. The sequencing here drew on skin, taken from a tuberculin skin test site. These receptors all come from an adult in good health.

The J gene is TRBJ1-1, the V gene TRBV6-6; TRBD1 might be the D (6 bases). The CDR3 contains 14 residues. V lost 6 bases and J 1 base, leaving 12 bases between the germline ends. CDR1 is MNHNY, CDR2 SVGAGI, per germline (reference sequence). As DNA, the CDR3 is TGTGCCAGCAGCCCGGGGACACAGAACACTGAAGCTTTCTTT. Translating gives CASSPGTQNTEAFF.

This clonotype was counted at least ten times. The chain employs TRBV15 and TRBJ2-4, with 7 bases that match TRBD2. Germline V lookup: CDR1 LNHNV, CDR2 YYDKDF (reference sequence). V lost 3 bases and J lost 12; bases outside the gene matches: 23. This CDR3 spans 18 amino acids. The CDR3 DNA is TGTGCCACCAGCAGTCAGCCCGTAGGTTCGCGGGAGCTTCCCTATCAGTACTTC. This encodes CATSSQPVGSRELPYQYF. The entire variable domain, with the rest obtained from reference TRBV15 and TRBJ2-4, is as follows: DAMVIQNPRYQVTQFGKPVTLSCSQTLNHNVMYWYQQKSSQAPKLLFHYYDKDFNNEADTPDNFQSRRPNTSFCFLDIRSPGLGDTAMYLCATSSQPVGSRELPYQYFGAGTRLSVL.

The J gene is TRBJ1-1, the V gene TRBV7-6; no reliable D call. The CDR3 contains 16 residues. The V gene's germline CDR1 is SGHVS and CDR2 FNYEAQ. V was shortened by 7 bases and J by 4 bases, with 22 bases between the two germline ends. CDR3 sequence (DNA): TGTGCCAGCACCAAAAGGACCGATTATAACCCCACTGAAGCTTTCTTT. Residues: CASTKRTDYNPTEAFF.

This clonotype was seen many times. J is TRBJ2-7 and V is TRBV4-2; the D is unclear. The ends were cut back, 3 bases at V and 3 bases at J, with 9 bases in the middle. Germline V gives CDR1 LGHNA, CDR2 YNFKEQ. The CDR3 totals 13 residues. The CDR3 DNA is TGTGCCAGCAGCCACGAGACGAACTACGAGCAGTACTTC. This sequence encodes CASSHETNYEQYF.

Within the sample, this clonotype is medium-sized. The CDR3, as DNA: TGTGCCAGCAGCTTACGCGGCTTCTCGGATACGCAGTATTTT. Translated, it gives CASSLRGFSDTQYF. The chain uses TRBV7-2 and TRBJ2-3; D unresolved. V was shortened by 2 bases and J by 6 bases, with 12 bases between the two germline ends. Per the germline V gene, CDR1 is SGHTA and CDR2 is FQGNSA. The CDR3 runs 14 residues.

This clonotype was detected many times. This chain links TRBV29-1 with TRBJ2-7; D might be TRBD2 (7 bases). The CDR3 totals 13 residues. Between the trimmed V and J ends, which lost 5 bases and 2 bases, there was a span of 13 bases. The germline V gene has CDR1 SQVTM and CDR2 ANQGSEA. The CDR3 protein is CSVRQGTTYEQYF. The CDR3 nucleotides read TGCAGCGTTCGTCAGGGGACTACCTACGAGCAGTACTTC.

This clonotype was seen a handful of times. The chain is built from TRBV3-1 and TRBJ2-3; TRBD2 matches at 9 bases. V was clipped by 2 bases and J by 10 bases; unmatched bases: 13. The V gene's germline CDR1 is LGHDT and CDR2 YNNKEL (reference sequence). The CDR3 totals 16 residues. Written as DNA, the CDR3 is TGTGCCAGCAGCCAAAGGGCGGGAGGGGACAAGGGGCCGCAGTATTTT. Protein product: CASSQRAGGDKGPQYF.

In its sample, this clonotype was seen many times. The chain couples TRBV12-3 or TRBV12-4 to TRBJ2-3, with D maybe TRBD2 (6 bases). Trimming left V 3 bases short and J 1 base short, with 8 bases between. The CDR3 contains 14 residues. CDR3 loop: CASSLASGTDTQYF. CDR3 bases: TGTGCCAGCAGTTTGGCTAGCGGCACAGATACGCAGTATTTT.

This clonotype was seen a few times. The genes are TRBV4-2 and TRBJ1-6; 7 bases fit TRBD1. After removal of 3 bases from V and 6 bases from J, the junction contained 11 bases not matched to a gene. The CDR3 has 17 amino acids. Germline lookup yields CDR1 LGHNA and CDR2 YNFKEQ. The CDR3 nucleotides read TGTGCCAGCAGCCATTCGAGGACAGGCGGATTTAATTCACCCCTCCACTTT. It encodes CASSHSRTGGFNSPLHF.

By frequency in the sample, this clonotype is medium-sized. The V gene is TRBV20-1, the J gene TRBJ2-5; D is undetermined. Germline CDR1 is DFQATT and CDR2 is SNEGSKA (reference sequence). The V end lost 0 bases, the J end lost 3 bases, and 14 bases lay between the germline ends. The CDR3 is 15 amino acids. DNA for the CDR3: TGCAGTGCTAGAGATCTACGGCAAGCTGAAGAGACCCAGTACTTC. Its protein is CSARDLRQAEETQYF.

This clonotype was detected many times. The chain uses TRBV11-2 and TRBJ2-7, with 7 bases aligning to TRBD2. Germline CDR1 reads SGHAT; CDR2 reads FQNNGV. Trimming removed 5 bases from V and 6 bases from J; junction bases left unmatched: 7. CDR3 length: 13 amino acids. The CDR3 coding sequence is TGTGCCAGCAGCAGGGACTACCGTCGCGAGCAGTACTTC. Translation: CASSRDYRREQYF.

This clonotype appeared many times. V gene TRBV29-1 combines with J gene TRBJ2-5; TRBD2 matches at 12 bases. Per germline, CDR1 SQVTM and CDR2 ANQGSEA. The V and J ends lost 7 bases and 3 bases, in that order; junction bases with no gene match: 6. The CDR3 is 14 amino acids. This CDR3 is CSGGASGREETQYF. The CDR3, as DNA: TGCAGCGGGGGGGCTAGCGGGAGGGAAGAGACCCAGTACTTC. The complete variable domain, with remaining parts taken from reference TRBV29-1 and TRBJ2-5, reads SAVISQKPSRDICQRGTSLTIQCQVDSQVTMMFWYRQQPGQSLTLIATANQGSEATYESGFVIDKFPISRPNLTFSTLTVSNMSPEDSSIYLCSGGASGREETQYFGPGTRLLVL.

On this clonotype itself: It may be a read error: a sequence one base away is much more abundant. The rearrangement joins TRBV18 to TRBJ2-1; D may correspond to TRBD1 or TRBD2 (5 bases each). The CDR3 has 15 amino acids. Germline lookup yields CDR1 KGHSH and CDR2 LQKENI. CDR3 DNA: TGTGTCAGCTCACCCGCAGGGAGCTCCTACAATGAGCAGTTCTTC. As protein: CVSSPAGSSYNEQFF.

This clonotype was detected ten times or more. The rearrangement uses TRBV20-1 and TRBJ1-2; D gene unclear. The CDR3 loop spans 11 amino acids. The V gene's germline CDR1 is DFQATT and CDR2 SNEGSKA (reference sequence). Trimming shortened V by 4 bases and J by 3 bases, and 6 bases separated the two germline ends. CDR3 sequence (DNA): TGCAGTGCTACCGGACACTATGGCTACACCTTC. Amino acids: CSATGHYGYTF.

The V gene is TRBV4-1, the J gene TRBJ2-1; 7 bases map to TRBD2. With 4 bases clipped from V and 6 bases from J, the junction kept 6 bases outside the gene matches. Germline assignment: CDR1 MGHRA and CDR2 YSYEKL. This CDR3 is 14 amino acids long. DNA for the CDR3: TGCGCCAGCAGCCCAGCCGCTAGCGGCAATGAGCAGTTCTTC. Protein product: CASSPAASGNEQFF.

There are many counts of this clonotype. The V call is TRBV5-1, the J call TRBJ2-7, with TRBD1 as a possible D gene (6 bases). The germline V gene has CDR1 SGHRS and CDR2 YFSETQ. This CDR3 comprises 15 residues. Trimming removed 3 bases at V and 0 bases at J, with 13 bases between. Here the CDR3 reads CASSYSTGFSYEQYF. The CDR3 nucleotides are TGCGCCAGCAGCTACTCCACAGGGTTCTCCTACGAGCAGTACTTC.

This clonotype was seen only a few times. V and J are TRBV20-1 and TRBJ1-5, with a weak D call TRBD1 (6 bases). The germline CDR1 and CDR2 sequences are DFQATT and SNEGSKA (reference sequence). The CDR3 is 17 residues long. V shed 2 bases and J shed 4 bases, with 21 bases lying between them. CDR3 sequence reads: CSARRGGDLTLNQPQHF. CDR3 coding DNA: TGCAGTGCTAGAAGGGGGGGGGACCTTACACTAAATCAGCCCCAGCATTTT.

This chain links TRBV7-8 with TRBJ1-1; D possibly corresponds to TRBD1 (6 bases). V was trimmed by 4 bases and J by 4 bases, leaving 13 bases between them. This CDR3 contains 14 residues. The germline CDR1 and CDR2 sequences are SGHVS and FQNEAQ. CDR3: CASSSSGVGTEAFF. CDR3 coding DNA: TGTGCCAGCAGCTCCTCAGGGGTGGGCACTGAAGCTTTCTTT.

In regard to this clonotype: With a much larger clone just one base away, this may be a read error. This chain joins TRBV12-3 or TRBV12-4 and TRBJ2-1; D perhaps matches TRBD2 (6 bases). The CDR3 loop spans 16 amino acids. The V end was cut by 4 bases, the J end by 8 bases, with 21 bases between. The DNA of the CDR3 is TGTGCCAGCAGTTCCGGCGGGGACCTTGCTCACGATGAGCAGTTCTTC. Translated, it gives CASSSGGDLAHDEQFF.

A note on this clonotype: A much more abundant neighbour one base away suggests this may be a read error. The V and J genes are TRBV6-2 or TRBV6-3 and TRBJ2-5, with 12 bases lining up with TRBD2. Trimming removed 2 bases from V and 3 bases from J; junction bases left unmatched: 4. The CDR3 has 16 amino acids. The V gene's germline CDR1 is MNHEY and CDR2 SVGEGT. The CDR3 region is CASSYNLAGGKETQYF. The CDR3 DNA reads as TGTGCCAGCAGTTACAATCTAGCGGGAGGGAAAGAGACCCAGTACTTC.

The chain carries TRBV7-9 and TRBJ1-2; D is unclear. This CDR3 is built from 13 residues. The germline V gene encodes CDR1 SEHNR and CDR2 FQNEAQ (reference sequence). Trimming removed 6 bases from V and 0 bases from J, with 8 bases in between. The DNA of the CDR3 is TGTGCCAGCAGGGGTGTAGCTAACTATGGCTACACCTTC. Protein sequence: CASRGVANYGYTF.

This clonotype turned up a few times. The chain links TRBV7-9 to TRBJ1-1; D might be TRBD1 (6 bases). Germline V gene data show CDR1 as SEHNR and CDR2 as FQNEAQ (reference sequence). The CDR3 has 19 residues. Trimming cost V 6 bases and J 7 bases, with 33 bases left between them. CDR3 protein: CASSSRSITGLLRTGEAFF. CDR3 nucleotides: TGTGCCAGCAGTTCCCGATCGATAACAGGGTTGTTACGGACTGGTGAAGCTTTCTTT.

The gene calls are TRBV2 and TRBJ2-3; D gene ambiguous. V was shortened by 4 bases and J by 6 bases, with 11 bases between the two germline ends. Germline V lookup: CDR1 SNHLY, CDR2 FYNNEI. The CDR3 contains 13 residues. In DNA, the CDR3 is TGTGCCAGCAGTGGAAATGGGTACGATACGCAGTATTTT. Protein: CASSGNGYDTQYF.

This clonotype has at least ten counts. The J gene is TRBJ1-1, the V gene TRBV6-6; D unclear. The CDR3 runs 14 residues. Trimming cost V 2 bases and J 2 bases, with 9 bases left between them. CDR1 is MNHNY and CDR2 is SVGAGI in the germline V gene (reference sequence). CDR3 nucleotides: TGTGCCAGCAGTTACCCCCACAGCAACACTGAAGCTTTCTTT. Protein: CASSYPHSNTEAFF.

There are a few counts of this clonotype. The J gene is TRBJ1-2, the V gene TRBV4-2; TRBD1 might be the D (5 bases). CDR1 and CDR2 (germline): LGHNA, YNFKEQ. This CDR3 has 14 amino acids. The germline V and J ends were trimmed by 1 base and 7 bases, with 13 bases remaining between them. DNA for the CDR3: TGTGCCAGCAGCCAAGTTTCGGGGCGCGGTGGCTACACCTTC. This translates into CASSQVSGRGGYTF.

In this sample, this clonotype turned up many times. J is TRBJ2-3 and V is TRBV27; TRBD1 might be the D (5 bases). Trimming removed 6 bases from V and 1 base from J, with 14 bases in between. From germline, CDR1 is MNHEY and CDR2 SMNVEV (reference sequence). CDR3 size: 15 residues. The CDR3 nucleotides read TGTGCCAGCAGCCACATCCAAGGGGGCACAGATACGCAGTATTTT. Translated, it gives CASSHIQGGTDTQYF.

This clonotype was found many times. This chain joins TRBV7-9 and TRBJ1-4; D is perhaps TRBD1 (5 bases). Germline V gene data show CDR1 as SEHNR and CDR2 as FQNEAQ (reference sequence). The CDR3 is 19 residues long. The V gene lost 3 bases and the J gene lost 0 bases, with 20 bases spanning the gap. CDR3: CASSFSNQDSSATNEKLFF. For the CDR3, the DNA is TGTGCCAGCAGCTTCTCGAACCAAGACAGCTCAGCAACTAATGAAAAACTGTTTTTT.